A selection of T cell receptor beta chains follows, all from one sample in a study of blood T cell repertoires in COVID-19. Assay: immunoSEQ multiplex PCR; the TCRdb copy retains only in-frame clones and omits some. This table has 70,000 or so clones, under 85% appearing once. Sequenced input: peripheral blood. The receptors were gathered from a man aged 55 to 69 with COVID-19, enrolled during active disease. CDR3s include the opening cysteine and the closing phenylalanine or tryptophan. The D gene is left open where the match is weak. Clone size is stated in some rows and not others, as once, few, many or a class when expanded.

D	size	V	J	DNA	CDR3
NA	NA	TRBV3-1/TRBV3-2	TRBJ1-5	TGTGCCAGCAGCCAGTGGGGAGGCAATCAGCCCCAGCATTTT	CASSQWGGNQPQHF
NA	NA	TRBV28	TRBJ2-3	TGTGCCAGCAGTTTACGGCGGCTAGATACGCAGTATTTT	CASSLRRLDTQYF
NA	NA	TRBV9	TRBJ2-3	TGTGCCAGCAGCGTCAGTGGAGGGCACACAGATACGCAGTATTTT	CASSVSGGHTDTQYF
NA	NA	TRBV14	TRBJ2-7	TGTGCCAGCAGCCAGGCAGGCGGGTATATCTACGAGCAGTACTTC	CASSQAGGYIYEQYF
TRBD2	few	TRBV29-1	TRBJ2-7	TGCAGCGTTGCCATAGCGGGAGGGGAATACGAGCAGTACTTC	CSVAIAGGEYEQYF
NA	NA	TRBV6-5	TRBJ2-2	TGTGCCAGCAGCCGGTCAAACACCGGGGAGCTGTTTTTT	CASSRSNTGELFF
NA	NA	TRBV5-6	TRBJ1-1	TGTGCCAGCAGCTCTCCCAGGGACTTGAACACTGAAGCTTTCTTT	CASSSPRDLNTEAFF
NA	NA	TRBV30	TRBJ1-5	TGTGCCTGGAGTGTACTGACAAATCAGCCCCAGCATTTT	CAWSVLTNQPQHF
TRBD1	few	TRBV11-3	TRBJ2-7	TGTGCCAGCAGCTCCGGGACAGGACGCTACGAGCAGTACTTC	CASSSGTGRYEQYF
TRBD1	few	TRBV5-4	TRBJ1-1	TGTGCCAGCAGCTCAGCGGGACAGGGTGCCATGAACACTGAAGCTTTCTTT	CASSSAGQGAMNTEAFF
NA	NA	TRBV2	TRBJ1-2	TGTGCCAGCAGGCCCGACAAGTATGGCTACACCTTC	CASRPDKYGYTF
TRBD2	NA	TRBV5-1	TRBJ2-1	TGCGCCAGCAGGGTAGCTCTAGCGGGAGACGGTGAGCAGTTCTTC	CASRVALAGDGEQFF
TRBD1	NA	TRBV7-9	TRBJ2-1	TGTGCCAGCAGGAAAACAGGGGGCGATCGGAATGAGCAGTTCTTC	CASRKTGGDRNEQFF
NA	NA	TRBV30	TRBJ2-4	TGTGCCTGGGGGGAGAAAAACATTCAGTACTTC	CAWGEKNIQYF
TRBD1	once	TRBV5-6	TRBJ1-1	TGTGCCAGCAGCCGACAGGGAAGGGCTGAAGCTTTCTTT	CASSRQGRAEAFF
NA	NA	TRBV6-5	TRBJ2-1	TGTGCCAGCAGTTACCCACAGGGAGGGGGGCAGTTCTTC	CASSYPQGGGQFF
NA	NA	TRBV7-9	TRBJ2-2	TGTGCCAGCAGCTTAGCCGGGATCGGCGGGGAGCTGTTTTTT	CASSLAGIGGELFF
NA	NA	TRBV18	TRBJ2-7	TGTGCCAGCTCATCCGGGGTGGTGGGCGAGCAGTACTTC	CASSSGVVGEQYF
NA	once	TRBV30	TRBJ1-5	TGTGCCTGGAGTAAACAGGATTGGAGATTCAATCAGCCCCAGCATTTT	CAWSKQDWRFNQPQHF
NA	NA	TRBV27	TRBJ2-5	TGTGCCAGCAGACGTTTCGCAAGCAGGGAGACCCAGTACTTC	CASRRFASRETQYF
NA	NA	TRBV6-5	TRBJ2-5	TGTGCCAGCAGAAAGGGGCAGCAAGAGACCCAGTACTTC	CASRKGQQETQYF
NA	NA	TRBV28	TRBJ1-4	TGTGCCAGCAGTACCAGGGTAGTCGGTGAAAAACTGTTTTTT	CASSTRVVGEKLFF
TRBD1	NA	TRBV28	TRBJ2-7	TGTGCCAGCAGTCGGGACAGAGTCTACGAGCAGTACTTC	CASSRDRVYEQYF
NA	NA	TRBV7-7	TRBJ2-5	TGTGCCAGCAGCTTCTCAGGGACAAACGAAGAGACCCAGTACTTC	CASSFSGTNEETQYF
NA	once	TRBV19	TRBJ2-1	TGTGCCACTTCATATCGGGCGGGTGAGCAGTTCTTC	CATSYRAGEQFF
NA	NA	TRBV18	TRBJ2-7	TGTGCCAGCTCGGAAAGCCGGACATTCTCCTACGAGCAGTACTTC	CASSESRTFSYEQYF
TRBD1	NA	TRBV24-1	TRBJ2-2	TGTGCCACCAGTGATTTGCACAGGGGGGACACCGGGGAGCTGTTTTTT	CATSDLHRGDTGELFF
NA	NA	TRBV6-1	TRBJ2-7	TGTGCCAGCAGTGAATTCGTAGCCTACGAGCAGTACTTC	CASSEFVAYEQYF
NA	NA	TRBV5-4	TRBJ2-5	TGTGCCAGCAGCTTGGCCGGGACACACCAAGAGACCCAGTACTTC	CASSLAGTHQETQYF
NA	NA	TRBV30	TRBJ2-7	TGTGCCTGGAGTGCACCCCTTAGGGGCGAGCAGTACTTC	CAWSAPLRGEQYF
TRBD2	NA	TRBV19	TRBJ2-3	TGTGCCAGTAGTATAGGATTCGGGAGGGGTACGCAGTATTTT	CASSIGFGRGTQYF
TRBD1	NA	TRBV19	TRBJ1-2	TGTGCCAGTAGTACCCCGGGACAGCCCAACTATGGCTACACCTTC	CASSTPGQPNYGYTF
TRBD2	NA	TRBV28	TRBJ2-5	TGTGCCAGCAGGCTCGGGGCGGGGGGGCCGGAGTACCAAGAGACCCAGTACTTC	CASRLGAGGPEYQETQYF
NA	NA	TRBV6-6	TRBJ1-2	TGTGCCAGCAGTTACAGATCAGGGTTTGGCTACACCTTC	CASSYRSGFGYTF
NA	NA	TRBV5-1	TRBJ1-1	TGCGCCAGCAGCTTTCAGGGATTAGGAGACACTGAAGCTTTCTTT	CASSFQGLGDTEAFF
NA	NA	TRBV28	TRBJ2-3	TGTGCCAGCAGCGTTACAGATACGCAGTATTTT	CASSVTDTQYF
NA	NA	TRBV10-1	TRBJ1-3	TGCGCCAGCAGTGAAACAGACGGAAACACCATATATTTT	CASSETDGNTIYF
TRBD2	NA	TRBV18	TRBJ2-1	TGTGCCAGCTCACCACCGACCGGGAGGGGTTCCGATGAGCAGTTCTTC	CASSPPTGRGSDEQFF
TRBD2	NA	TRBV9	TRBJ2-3	TGTGCCAGCAGCGTAGTTAGCGGGGGAGATACGCAGTATTTT	CASSVVSGGDTQYF
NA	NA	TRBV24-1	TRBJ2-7	TGTGCCACCAGTGATTCAAACAGCAAACCCTCCTACGAGCAGTACTTC	CATSDSNSKPSYEQYF
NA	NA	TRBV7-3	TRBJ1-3	TGTGCCAGCACCCAAAACAGGGCTGGAAACACCATATATTTT	CASTQNRAGNTIYF
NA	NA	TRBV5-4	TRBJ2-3	TGTGCCAGCAGCTTCCTGGATCGGCCAGGAGATACGCAGTATTTT	CASSFLDRPGDTQYF
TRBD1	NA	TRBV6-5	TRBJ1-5	TGTGCCAGCAGTTACTCGTACAGGGGTGATCAGCCCCAGCATTTT	CASSYSYRGDQPQHF
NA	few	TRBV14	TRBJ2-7	TGTGCCAGCAGCCAAGCCCTAACCTACGAGCAGTACTTC	CASSQALTYEQYF
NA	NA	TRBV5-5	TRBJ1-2	TGTGCCAGCAGCTTGGCCGCCGGACATCTCAACTATGGCTACACCTTC	CASSLAAGHLNYGYTF
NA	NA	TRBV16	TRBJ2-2	TGTGCCAGCAGCCAAACGGGAGACACCGGGGAGCTGTTTTTT	CASSQTGDTGELFF
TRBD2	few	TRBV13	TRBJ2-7	TGTGCCAGCAGCCCGGGGGGAAGAAACGAGCAGTACTTC	CASSPGGRNEQYF
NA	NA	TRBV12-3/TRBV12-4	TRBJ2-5	TGTGCCAGCAGTATCCTCGGGGCCCAGTACTTC	CASSILGAQYF
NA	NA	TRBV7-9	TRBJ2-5	TGTGCCAGCAACGGAGCGTACCAAGAGACCCAGTACTTC	CASNGAYQETQYF
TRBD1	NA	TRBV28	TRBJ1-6	TGTGCCAGCAGTCCGTTAGAAGGACAGGGGGGATCACCCCTCCACTTT	CASSPLEGQGGSPLHF
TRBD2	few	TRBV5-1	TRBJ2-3	TGCGCCAGCAGCTTAGCGGGAGGGTCAGATACGCAGTATTTT	CASSLAGGSDTQYF
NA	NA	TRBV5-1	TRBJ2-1	TGCGCCAGCAGCTTGGGTAACAATGAGCAGTTCTTC	CASSLGNNEQFF
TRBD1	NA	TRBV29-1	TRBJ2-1	TGCAGCGTAGGACAGGTCTACAATGAGCAGTTCTTC	CSVGQVYNEQFF
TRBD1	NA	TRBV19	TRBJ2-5	TGTGCCAGTAGCCTCCACCCGGGACAGAAAAAAGAGACCCAGTACTTC	CASSLHPGQKKETQYF
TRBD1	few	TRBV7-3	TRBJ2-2	TGTGCCAGCAGCGGTGCCCCCGGGACAGGAAACACCGGGGAGCTGTTTTTT	CASSGAPGTGNTGELFF
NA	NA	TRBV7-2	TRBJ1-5	TGTGCCAGCAGCTTAGACGGGTTTCAGCCCCAGCATTTT	CASSLDGFQPQHF
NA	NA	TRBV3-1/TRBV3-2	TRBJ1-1	TGTGCCAGCGGGACAATTCATGAGGCTTTCTTT	CASGTIHEAFF